The TCR beta chain under discussion was sequenced for a study of blood T cell repertoires in COVID-19. Study as a whole: The samples span acute and convalescent COVID-19 from the United States, Italy and Spain.

V dropped 8 bases and J dropped 3 bases, with 10 bases sitting between them. This CDR3 has 13 residues. CDR1 and CDR2 (germline): ENHRY, SYGVKD. Researchers sorted participants into cohorts using their self-reported clinical history. Using immunoSEQ multiplex PCR, the repertoire was profiled, and TCRdb retains in-frame clones only, with some absent. The sample has almost 500,000 clones, around 85% seen once; the top ten hold 8.3%. This clone was seen a single time. The TCR originated in a woman aged 60 to 75 who had recovered from COVID-19. Sequenced input: PBMCs or T cells enriched from blood (not recorded which). The chain uses TRBV10-3 and TRBJ2-2; possible D gene TRBD1, 5 bases. CDR3 bases: TGTGCCATCCTGAAGACAGACACCGGGGAGCTGTTTTTT. It is translated as CAILKTDTGELFF.